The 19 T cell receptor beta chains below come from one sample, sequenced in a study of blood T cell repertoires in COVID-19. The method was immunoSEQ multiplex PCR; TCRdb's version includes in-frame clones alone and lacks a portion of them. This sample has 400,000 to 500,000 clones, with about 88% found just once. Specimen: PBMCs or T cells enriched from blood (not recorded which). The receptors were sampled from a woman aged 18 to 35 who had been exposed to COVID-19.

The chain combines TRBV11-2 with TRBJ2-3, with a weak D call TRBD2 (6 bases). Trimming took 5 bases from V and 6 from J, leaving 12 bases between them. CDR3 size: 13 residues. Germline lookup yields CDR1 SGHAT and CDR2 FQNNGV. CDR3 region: CASSPGRGDTQYF. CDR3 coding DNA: TGTGCCAGCAGCCCGGGACGGGGGGATACGCAGTATTTT. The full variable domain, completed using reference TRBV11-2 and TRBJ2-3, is EAGVAQSPRYKIIEKRQSVAFWCNPISGHATLYWYQQILGQGPKLLIQFQNNGVVDDSQLPKDRFSAERLKGVDSTLKIQPAKLEDSAVYLCASSPGRGDTQYFGPGTRLTVL.

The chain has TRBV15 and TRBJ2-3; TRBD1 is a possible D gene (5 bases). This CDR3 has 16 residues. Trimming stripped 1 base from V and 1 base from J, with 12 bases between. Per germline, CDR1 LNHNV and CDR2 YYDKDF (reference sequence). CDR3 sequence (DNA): TGTGCCACCAGCAGAGGACAGCAGGAAGGCACAGATACGCAGTATTTT. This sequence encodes CATSRGQQEGTDTQYF.

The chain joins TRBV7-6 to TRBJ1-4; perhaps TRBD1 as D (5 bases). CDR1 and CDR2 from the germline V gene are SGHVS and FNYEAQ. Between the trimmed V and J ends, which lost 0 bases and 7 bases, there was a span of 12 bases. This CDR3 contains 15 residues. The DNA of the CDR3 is TGTGCCAGCAGCTTAGCCTCCAGGAGGGGTGAAAAACTGTTTTTT. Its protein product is CASSLASRRGEKLFF.

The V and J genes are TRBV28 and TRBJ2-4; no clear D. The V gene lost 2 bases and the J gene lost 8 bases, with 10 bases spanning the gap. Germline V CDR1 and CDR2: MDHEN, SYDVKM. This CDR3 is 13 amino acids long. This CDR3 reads CASSLVELDIQYF. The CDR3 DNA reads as TGTGCCAGCAGTTTAGTAGAATTAGACATTCAGTACTTC.

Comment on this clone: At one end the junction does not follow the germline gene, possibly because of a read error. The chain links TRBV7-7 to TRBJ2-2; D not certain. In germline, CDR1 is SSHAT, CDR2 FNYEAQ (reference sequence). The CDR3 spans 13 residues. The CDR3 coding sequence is TGTGCTAGCAGCTTCGGCGGCACCGGGGAGCTGTTTTTT. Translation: CASSFGGTGELFF.

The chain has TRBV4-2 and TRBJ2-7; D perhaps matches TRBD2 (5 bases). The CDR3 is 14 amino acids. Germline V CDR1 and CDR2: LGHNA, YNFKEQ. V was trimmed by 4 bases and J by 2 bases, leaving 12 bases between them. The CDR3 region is CASSPGLDTYEQYF. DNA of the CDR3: TGTGCCAGCAGCCCGGGATTAGACACCTACGAGCAGTACTTC.

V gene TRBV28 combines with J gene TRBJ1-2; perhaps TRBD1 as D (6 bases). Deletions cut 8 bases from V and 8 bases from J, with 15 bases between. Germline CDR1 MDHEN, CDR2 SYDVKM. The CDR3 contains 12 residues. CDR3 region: CASDGTYRGYTF. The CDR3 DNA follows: TGTGCCAGCGACGGGACATACCGAGGCTACACCTTC.

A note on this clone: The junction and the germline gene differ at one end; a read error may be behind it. The DNA for the CDR3 is TGTGCCAGCAGCGATGGACAGGGGGTACGCTCTAAGGAAAAACTGTTTTTT. Translating gives CASSDGQGVRSKEKLFF. This chain uses TRBV7-9 with TRBJ1-4; 10 nucleotides agree with TRBD1. This CDR3 has 17 residues. Germline V gives CDR1 SEHNR, CDR2 FQNEAQ (reference sequence).

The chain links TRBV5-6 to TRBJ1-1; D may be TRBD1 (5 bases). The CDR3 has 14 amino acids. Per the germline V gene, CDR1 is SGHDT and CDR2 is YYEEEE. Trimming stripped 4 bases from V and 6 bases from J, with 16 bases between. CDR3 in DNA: TGTGCCAGCAGCCCAGACAGATTTAACGCTGAAGCTTTCTTT. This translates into CASSPDRFNAEAFF. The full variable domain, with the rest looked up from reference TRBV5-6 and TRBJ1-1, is DAGVTQSPTHLIKTRGQQVTLRCSPKSGHDTVSWYQQALGQGPQFIFQYYEEEERQRGNFPDRFSGHQFPNYSSELNVNALLLGDSALYLCASSPDRFNAEAFFGQGTRLTVV.

This CDR3 reads CASSLISGGSIYNEQFF. The CDR3 region has the DNA TGCGCCAGCAGCTTAATCAGCGGGGGGTCTATTTACAATGAGCAGTTCTTC. This chain connects TRBV5-1 to TRBJ2-1; 9 bases agree with TRBD2. This CDR3 is built from 17 residues. CDR1 is SGHRS, CDR2 YFSETQ, per germline. Unmatched junction bases numbered 10, after V lost 2 bases and J lost 4 bases.

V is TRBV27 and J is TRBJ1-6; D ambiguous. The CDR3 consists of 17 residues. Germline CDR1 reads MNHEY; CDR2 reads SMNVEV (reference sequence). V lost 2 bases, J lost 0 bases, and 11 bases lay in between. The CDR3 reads CASSLTRGSSYNSPLHF. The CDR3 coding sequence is TGTGCCAGCAGTTTAACGCGGGGTAGCTCCTATAATTCACCCCTCCACTTT.

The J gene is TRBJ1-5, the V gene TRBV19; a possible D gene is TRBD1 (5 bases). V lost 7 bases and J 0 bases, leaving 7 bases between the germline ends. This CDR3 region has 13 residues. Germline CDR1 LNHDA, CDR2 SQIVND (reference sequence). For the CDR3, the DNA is TGTGCCAGTACAGGGTATAGCAATCAGCCCCAGCATTTT. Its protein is CASTGYSNQPQHF.

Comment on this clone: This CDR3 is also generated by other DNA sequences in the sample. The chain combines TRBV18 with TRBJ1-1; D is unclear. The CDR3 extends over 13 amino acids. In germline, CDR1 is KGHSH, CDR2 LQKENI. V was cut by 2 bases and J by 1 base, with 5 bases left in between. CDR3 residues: CASSPSGNTEAFF. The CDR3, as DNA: TGTGCCAGCTCACCATCAGGGAACACTGAAGCTTTCTTT.

Here the CDR3 DNA reads TGTGCCAGCAGCTTAGTAGCTTACTCTGGAAACACCATATATTTT. Translated, it gives CASSLVAYSGNTIYF. J is TRBJ1-3 and V is TRBV7-8; D uncertain. The CDR3 runs 15 residues. Per germline, CDR1 SGHVS and CDR2 FQNEAQ. Trimming cost V 1 base and J 0 bases, with 7 bases left between them.

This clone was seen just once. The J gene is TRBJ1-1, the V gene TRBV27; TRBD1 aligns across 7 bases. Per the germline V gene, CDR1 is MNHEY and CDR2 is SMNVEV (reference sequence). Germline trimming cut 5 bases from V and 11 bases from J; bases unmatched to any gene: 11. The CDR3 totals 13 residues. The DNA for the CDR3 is TGTGCCAGCAGTCCACCAGGGGGGTTAACCGCTTTCTTT. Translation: CASSPPGGLTAFF.

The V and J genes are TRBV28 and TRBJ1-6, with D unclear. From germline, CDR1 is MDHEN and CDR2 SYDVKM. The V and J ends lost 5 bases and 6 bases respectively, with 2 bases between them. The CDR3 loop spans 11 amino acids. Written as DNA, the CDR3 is TGTGCCAGCAGTCGTAATTCACCCCTCCACTTT. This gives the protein CASSRNSPLHF.

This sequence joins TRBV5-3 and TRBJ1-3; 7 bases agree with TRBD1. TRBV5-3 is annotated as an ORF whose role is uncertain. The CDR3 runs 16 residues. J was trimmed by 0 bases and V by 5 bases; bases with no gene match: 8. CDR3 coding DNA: TGTGCCAGAAGTCGCCGACAGGGATCCTCTGGAAACACCATATATTTT. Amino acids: CARSRRQGSSGNTIYF.

CDR3 amino acids: CASSHMTAYNEQFF. DNA for the CDR3: TGCGCCAGCAGTCACATGACAGCCTACAATGAGCAGTTCTTC. V gene TRBV23-1 combines with J gene TRBJ2-1; possibly TRBD1 for D (5 bases). Being an ORF, TRBV23-1 has a function that is uncertain. V gave up 3 bases and J gave up 2 bases, with 8 bases separating them. The CDR3 covers 14 residues.

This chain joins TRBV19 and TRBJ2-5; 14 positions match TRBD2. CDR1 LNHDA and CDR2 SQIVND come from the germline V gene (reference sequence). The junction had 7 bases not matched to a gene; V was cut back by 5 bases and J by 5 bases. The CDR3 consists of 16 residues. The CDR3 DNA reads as TGTGCCAGTAGTGCCGGGACTAGCGGGGGAGGGGAGACCCAGTACTTC. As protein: CASSAGTSGGGETQYF.